One and the same sample provided the 18 T cell receptor beta chains below, sequenced in a study of cytomegalovirus exposure and HLA in healthy donors. A multiplex PCR was run with 60 Vbeta primers and 13 Jbeta primers. Here immunoSEQ multiplex PCR was the method, and the copy in TCRdb shows in-frame clones only, minus some. The data hold around 120,000 clones, with 75% to 85% observed a single time. What was sequenced was PBMCs. These receptors all come from a man in his forties or fifties in good health and CMV-seronegative.

The genes are TRBV2 and TRBJ1-3; D gene unclear. There are 15 residues in the CDR3. Trimming left V 3 bases short and J 0 bases short, with 9 bases between. Germline CDR1 reads SNHLY; CDR2 reads FYNNEI. CDR3 sequence reads: CASSDRLLSGNTIYF. The CDR3 DNA reads TGTGCCAGCAGTGACAGGCTCCTCTCTGGAAACACCATATATTTT.

The chain couples TRBV7-2 to TRBJ2-5, with TRBD2 identical over 7 bases. The CDR3 is 15 amino acids. Germline V gene sequence: CDR1 SGHTA, CDR2 FQGNSA. With 4 bases clipped from V and 5 bases from J, the junction kept 10 bases outside the gene matches. The CDR3 coding sequence is TGTGCCAGCAGCTCATACCTTACTAGCGAGGAGACCCAGTACTTC. This gives the protein CASSSYLTSEETQYF.

The chain combines TRBV7-2 with TRBJ1-1; TRBD1 agrees at 7 bases. The CDR3 totals 13 residues. V dropped 5 bases and J dropped 10; count of bases not matched to a gene: 10. Germline V lookup: CDR1 SGHTA, CDR2 FQGNSA. CDR3 region: CASSKGTASGAFF. CDR3 nucleotides: TGTGCCAGCAGCAAGGGGACAGCCTCTGGAGCTTTCTTT.

The chain carries TRBV19 and TRBJ1-1; D is uncertain. The germline gives CDR1 LNHDA, CDR2 SQIVND (reference sequence). The V gene lost 3 bases and the J gene lost 1 base, with 9 bases spanning the gap. CDR3 size: 14 residues. This CDR3 reads CASSIYSGNTEAFF. For the CDR3, the DNA is TGTGCCAGTAGTATCTACAGCGGGAACACTGAAGCTTTCTTT.

This clone showed up just a few times. CDR3 in DNA: TGTGCCAGCAGCTACCGACAGGGAACGCAAACTGAAGCTTTCTTT. This sequence encodes CASSYRQGTQTEAFF. The V and J genes are TRBV5-5 and TRBJ1-1; 7 bases agree with TRBD1. The CDR3 covers 15 residues. V dropped 3 bases and J dropped 5; count of bases not matched to a gene: 10. CDR1 is SGHKS and CDR2 is YYEKEE in the germline V gene (reference sequence). Full variable domain (remainder filled in from reference TRBV5-5 and TRBJ1-1): DAGVTQSPTHLIKTRGQQVTLRCSPISGHKSVSWYQQVLGQGPQFIFQYYEKEERGRGNFPDRFSARQFPNYSSELNVNALLLGDSALYLCASSYRQGTQTEAFFGQGTRLTVV.

The CDR3 region has the DNA TGCGCCAGCAGCTTGGCGGGCCTAGCAGGAGATACGCAGTATTTT. The encoded protein is CASSLAGLAGDTQYF. This chain connects TRBV5-1 to TRBJ2-3, with TRBD2 as a possible D gene (5 bases). Germline V gene sequence: CDR1 SGHRS, CDR2 YFSETQ. V lost 0 bases and J lost 5, with 13 bases in between. CDR3 size: 15 residues.

This clone was recorded only once. The V call is TRBV30, the J call TRBJ2-5, with D uncertain. The end of the DNA is better explained by TRBJ2-7, so the J call may be wrong. CDR3 size: 12 residues. The V gene's germline CDR1 is GTSNPN and CDR2 SVGIG (reference sequence). CDR3 sequence: CAWSVLVYEQYF. The CDR3 nucleotides are TGTGCCTGGAGTGTACTGGTCTACGAGCAGTACTTC.

V usage is TRBV6-5 and J usage is TRBJ1-2, with a tentative D call TRBD1 (5 bases). This CDR3 is 14 amino acids long. Germline CDR1 MNHEY, CDR2 SVGAGI. Trimming removed 2 bases at V and 6 bases at J, with 13 bases between. CDR3 protein: CASSYAQGPHGYTF. The CDR3 DNA follows: TGTGCCAGCAGTTACGCCCAGGGCCCCCATGGCTACACCTTC.

This chain connects TRBV2 to TRBJ1-2; D perhaps matches TRBD1 (6 bases). CDR3 size: 13 residues. Germline CDR1 and CDR2: SNHLY and FYNNEI. The V end was cut by 5 bases, the J end by 2 bases, with 9 bases between. CDR3 loop: CASSPGQNYGYTF. The CDR3 region has the DNA TGTGCCAGCAGTCCCGGACAGAACTATGGCTACACCTTC.

V usage is TRBV5-1 and J usage is TRBJ2-3; 11 nucleotides agree with TRBD2. Germline-derived CDR1 and CDR2 are SGHRS and YFSETQ. This CDR3 is built from 16 residues. The trim removed 3 bases at V and 2 bases at J, leaving 5 bases unmatched. The CDR3 sequence: CASSSGTSGVTDTQYF. The CDR3 coding sequence is TGCGCCAGCAGCTCCGGGACTAGCGGAGTCACAGATACGCAGTATTTT.

The CDR3 nucleotides are TGCGCCAGCAGCCAAGCGGGGGGGCGAGGGGACTATGGCTACACCTTC. This encodes CASSQAGGRGDYGYTF. This sequence joins TRBV4-3 and TRBJ1-2; weak D call: TRBD1 (6 bases). This CDR3 is 16 amino acids long. Looked up from germline, CDR1 is LGHNA and CDR2 is YSLEER. The V gene lost 1 base and the J gene lost 3 bases, with 15 bases spanning the gap.

The V and J genes are TRBV5-1 and TRBJ1-1; maybe TRBD1 (6 bases). V lost 0 bases to trimming and J lost 4 bases, with 16 bases between them. The CDR3 consists of 16 residues. CDR1 SGHRS and CDR2 YFSETQ come from the germline V gene. The CDR3 sequence is CASSLVPGQRTTEAFF. In DNA, the CDR3 is TGCGCCAGCAGCTTGGTTCCTGGACAGAGGACCACTGAAGCTTTCTTT.

The chain joins TRBV5-6 to TRBJ2-2; no firm D call. The CDR3 has 12 amino acids. V lost 4 bases, J lost 4 bases, and 5 bases lay in between. Germline CDR1 SGHDT, CDR2 YYEEEE. The CDR3 DNA follows: TGTGCCAGCAGCCTGAGCACCGGGGAGCTGTTTTTT. The encoded protein is CASSLSTGELFF.

The chain employs TRBV29-1 and TRBJ2-1; D call uncertain. Germline CDR1 and CDR2: SQVTM and ANQGSEA. V gave up 7 bases and J gave up 5 bases, with 3 bases separating them. The CDR3 runs 9 residues. The CDR3 spells CSANNEQFF. In DNA, the CDR3 is TGCAGCGCAAACAATGAGCAGTTCTTC.

This chain uses TRBV30 with TRBJ2-3, with 8 bases lining up with TRBD2. V gave up 0 bases and J gave up 2 bases; unmatched junction bases: 4. Germline CDR1 and CDR2: GTSNPN and SVGIG (reference sequence). The CDR3 has 15 amino acids. The DNA of the CDR3 is TGTGCCTGGAGTGTGGGAGCGGGGGCCACAGATACGCAGTATTTT. Amino acid sequence: CAWSVGAGATDTQYF.

The sample holds one count of this clone. This sequence joins TRBV5-6 and TRBJ1-3; the match to TRBD1 covers 9 bases. The CDR3 extends over 16 amino acids. Germline V gene lookup returns CDR1 SGHDT and CDR2 YYEEEE. The ends lost 4 bases at V and 2 bases at J; junction bases unmatched: 7. In nucleotides, the CDR3 is TGTGCCAGCAGCCCGGACAGGGGTCGGCCTGGAAACACCATATATTTT. Protein product: CASSPDRGRPGNTIYF.

V usage is TRBV5-4 and J usage is TRBJ2-5, with a weak D call TRBD1 (5 bases). The CDR3 extends over 14 amino acids. The V gene lost 2 bases and the J gene lost 14 bases, with 22 bases spanning the gap. The germline V gene has CDR1 SGHNT and CDR2 YYREEE (reference sequence). CDR3 sequence (DNA): TGTGCCAGCAGCTTCTCCTTAGACAGTCTTGCTACATACTTC. It translates to CASSFSLDSLATYF.

The CDR3 is CASTGESGETQYF. CDR3 in DNA: TGTGCCAGCACGGGGGAGTCGGGAGAGACCCAGTACTTC. This chain connects TRBV6-6 to TRBJ2-5, with D tentatively TRBD2 (6 bases). The CDR3 sequence is 13 residues long. V was trimmed by 7 bases and J by 4 bases, leaving 13 bases between them. CDR1 is MNHNY, CDR2 SVGAGI, per germline (reference sequence).